This TCR beta chain was found in a study of blood T cell repertoires in COVID-19 (dated by TCRdb to the early 2020s). Broadly, across the study: The collaborator samples originated in the United States, Italy and Spain and spanned the acute and convalescent phases of COVID-19. A freely available public database, intended as a resource for researchers studying the immune response to SARS-CoV-2, is where the repertoires were released. The sample metadata nearly always contained a de-identified subject ID, COVID-19 status, age in years and sex. HLA class I and class II types, where available, came from metadata supplied by the sample provider rather than from assay-based typing. Deeply sampled blood TCRbeta repertoires from subjects exposed to, actively infected with, or recovered from COVID-19 were included in the dataset. Samples were obtained from the ongoing ImmuneRACE study (first 160 participants) and from some 1,200 subjects provided by 6 global collaborators. The material from the prospective study consisted of cDNA or gDNA derived from T cells, B-cell-depleted T cells, or PBMCs.

Results and caveats for the whole study, not just this receptor: The amount of clinical and demographic metadata varied by source and participant and was provided uncurated.

Trimming accounts for 0 bases at V and 4 bases at J, while the number of junction bases matched to no gene is 8. The cysteine opens and the phenylalanine closes a CDR3 of 16 amino acids. Of all the DNA, just the CDR3 is kept, 48 bases in frame from base 1. CDR1 SGHRS and CDR2 YFSETQ were looked up in the germline V gene. Participants in the prospective study were enrolled through a virtual design, were aged about 18 to 100 years, and lived in 24 United States geographic areas. Cohort assignment in the prospective study relied on participant-reported clinical history from a screening survey and a study questionnaire. Recovered participants in ImmuneRACE Cohort 3 were defined as having two consecutive negative NP/OP PCR tests, clearance from a healthcare professional, or resolution of symptoms. Each participant in the prospective study had whole blood, serum and a nasopharyngeal or oropharyngeal swab collected by mobile phlebotomists. Additional blood draws and questionnaires over an approximately 2-month period could optionally be provided by prospective study participants. Prospective study blood samples were shipped either frozen or at room temperature before DNA extraction.

Comments on this clone: The clone's antigen remains unknown. Per-base qualities were not stored, and no clone one base away is much larger.

TCRbeta CDR3 regions were amplified from genomic DNA using the immunoSEQ Assay, a bias-controlled multiplex PCR. The original pipeline was this. The number of nucleated cells in each sample was estimated from the amplification of reference gene primers within the assay. To quantify the absolute abundance of each unique TCRbeta CDR3 rearrangement, sequence reads were collapsed and filtered. For each sample, productive Simpson clonality was calculated as the square root of Simpson's diversity index across productive rearrangements. Here the immuneACCESS table is served through TCRdb, limited to in-frame sequences with V and J called. Missing clones are a known gap in these copies; in checked studies unresolved V genes cover under half, and the rest lacks a known reason. V, J and clone size were drawn from that table, and D and trimming were deduced from the DNA. A total of approximately 300,000 clones appear in this sample, 65% to 90% of them only once. The ten largest make up 3.5% to 4.5% of the sample.

Sequencing used PBMCs or T cells enriched from blood (not recorded which). This receptor was identified in a young man who had recovered from COVID-19. The sequence is built from TRBV5-1 and TRBJ2-7; 9 central nucleotides agree with TRBD2. Here the CDR3 is given as CASSLAAGGRGYEQYF. The DNA sequence is given as TGCGCCAGCAGCTTGGCCGCAGGCGGGAGGGGGTACGAGCAGTACTTC.